The source of this TCR beta chain is a study of blood T cell repertoires in COVID-19. TCRdb keeps only in-frame clones here, not all; method: immunoSEQ multiplex PCR. The sample shows about 140,000 clones, around 83% of them seen only once. Germline V gene sequence: CDR1 LNHDA, CDR2 SQIVND (reference sequence). This CDR3 has 14 amino acids. The V gene end was trimmed by 5 bases and the J gene end by 5 bases; junction bases not matched to a gene: 8. The chain carries TRBV19 and TRBJ1-2, with 7 bases that match TRBD1. The sample was peripheral blood. The receptor comes from a human donor in a cohort sampled during active COVID-19. In DNA form, the CDR3 reads TGTGCCAGTAGTCCTGACAGGGAGCAGTATGGCTACACCTTC. This translates into CASSPDREQYGYTF. Full variable domain (outside the CDR3, taken from reference TRBV19 and TRBJ1-2): DGGITQSPKYLFRKEGQNVTLSCEQNLNHDAMYWYRQDPGQGLRLIYYSQIVNDFQKGDIAEGYSVSREKKESFPLTVTSAQKNPTAFYLCASSPDREQYGYTFGSGTRLTVV.